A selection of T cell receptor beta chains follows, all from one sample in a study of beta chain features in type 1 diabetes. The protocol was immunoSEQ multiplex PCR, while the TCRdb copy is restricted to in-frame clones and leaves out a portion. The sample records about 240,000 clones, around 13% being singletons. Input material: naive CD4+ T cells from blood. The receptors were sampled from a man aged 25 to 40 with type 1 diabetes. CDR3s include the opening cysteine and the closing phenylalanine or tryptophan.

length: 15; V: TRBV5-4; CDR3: CASSLVQRGTDTQYF
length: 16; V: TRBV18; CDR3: CASSPQLAGDNQPQHF
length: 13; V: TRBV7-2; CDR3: CASSLGHYYEQYF
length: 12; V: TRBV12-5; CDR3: CASGLTGETQYF
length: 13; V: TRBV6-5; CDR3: CASRSSGGETQYF
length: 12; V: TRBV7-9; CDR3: CASSLDSETQYF
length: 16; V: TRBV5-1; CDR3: CASSLEPGGLNYGYTF
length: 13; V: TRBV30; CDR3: CAWSGQGAYEQYF
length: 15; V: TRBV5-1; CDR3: CASSPRTSGSYEQYF
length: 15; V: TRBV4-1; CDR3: CASSQAGQAIYEQYF
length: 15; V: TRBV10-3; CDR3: CAISGTSGNYNEQFF
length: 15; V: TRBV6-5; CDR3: CASSLRGSGANVLTF
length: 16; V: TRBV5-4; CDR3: CASTPGTGLGKNIQYF
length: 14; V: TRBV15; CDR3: CATSRARYTDTQYF
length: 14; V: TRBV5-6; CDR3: CASSWTSRGGELFF
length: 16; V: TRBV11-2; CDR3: CASSLVGQGWQETQYF
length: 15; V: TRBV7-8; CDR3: CASSLVLAGGETQYF
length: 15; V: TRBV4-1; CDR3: CASSPGQGPLYGYTF
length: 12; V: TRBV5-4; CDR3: CASRGGADTQYF
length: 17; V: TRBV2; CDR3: CASTPPGTGARNTEAFF
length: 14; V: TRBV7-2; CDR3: CASRPSGSGETQYF
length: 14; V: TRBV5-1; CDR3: CASSYQGTGEKLFF
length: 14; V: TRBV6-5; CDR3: CASTPGQFSYEQYF
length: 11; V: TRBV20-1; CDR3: CSNLGGGTQYF
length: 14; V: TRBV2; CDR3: CASSPMTVNTEAFF
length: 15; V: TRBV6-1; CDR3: CASSVGTVAPGGYTF
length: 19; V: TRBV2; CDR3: CASSETTSGTIKSTDTQYF
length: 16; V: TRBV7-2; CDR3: CASSSGLAGVGDTQYF
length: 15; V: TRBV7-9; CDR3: CASSLEAGPKDQAFF
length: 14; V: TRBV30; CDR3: CALESGGSGNTIYF
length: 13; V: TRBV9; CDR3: CASSAAPGDTQYF
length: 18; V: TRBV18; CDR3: CASSPPSSGTSNTGELFF
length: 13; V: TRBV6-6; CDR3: CASTSRWHSPLHF
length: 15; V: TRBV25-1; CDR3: CASSEGQGTNQPQHF
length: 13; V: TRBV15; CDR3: CATSRTVTGELFF
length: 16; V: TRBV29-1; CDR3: CSVEGGTHGTYNEQFF
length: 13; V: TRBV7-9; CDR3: CASSLVAGWEQFF
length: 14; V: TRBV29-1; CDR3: CSVTEADLNQPQHF
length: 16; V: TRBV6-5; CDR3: CASSSGQGGSNQPQHF
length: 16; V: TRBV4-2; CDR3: CASSSQTSGSADTQYF
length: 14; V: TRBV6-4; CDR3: CASSRQGGGNEQFF
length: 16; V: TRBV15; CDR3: CATSSGHPDSNQPQHF
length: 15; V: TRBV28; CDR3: CASSFSAGGSYEQYF
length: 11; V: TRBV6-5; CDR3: CASSSGTRNYF
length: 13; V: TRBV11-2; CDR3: CASSSSLVGGYTF
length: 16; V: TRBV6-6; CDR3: CASTLTGGASVGEQYF
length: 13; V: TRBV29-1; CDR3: CSAARASNQPQHF
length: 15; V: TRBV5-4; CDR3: CASSTTGEPFTEAFF
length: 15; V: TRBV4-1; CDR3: CASSRGQGENYGYTF
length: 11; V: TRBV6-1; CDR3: CASSGGLTQYF
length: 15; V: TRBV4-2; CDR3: CASSQYGSANYGYTF
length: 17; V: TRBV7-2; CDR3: CASSLARPAGGRETQYF
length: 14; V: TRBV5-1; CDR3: CASSLDDRAYEQYF
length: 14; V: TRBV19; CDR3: CASSEGASTDTQYF